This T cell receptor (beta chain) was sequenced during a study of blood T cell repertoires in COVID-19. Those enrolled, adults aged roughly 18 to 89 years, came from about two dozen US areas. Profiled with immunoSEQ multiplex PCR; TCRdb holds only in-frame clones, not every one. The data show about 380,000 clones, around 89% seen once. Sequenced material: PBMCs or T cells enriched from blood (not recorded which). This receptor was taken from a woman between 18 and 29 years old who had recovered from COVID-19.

The CDR3 bases are TGTGCCACCAGCAGAGAAGAGGCGGTCAATGGCTACACCTTC. Translated, it gives CATSREEAVNGYTF. The chain employs TRBV15 and TRBJ1-2, with D unclear. The CDR3 sequence is 14 residues long. Trimming removed 0 bases from V and 6 bases from J, with 11 bases in between. Germline V CDR1 and CDR2: LNHNV, YYDKDF (reference sequence).